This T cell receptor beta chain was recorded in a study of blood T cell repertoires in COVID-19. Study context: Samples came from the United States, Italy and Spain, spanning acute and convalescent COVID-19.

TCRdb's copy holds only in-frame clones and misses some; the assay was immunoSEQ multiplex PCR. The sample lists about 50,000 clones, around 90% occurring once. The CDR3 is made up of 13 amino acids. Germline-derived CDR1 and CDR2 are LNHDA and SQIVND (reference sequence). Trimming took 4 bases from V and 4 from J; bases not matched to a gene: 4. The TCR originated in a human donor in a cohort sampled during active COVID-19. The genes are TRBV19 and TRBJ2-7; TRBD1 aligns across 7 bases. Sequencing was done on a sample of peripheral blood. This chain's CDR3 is CASSKTGRYEQYF. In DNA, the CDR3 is TGTGCCAGTAGTAAGACAGGGCGATACGAGCAGTACTTC.